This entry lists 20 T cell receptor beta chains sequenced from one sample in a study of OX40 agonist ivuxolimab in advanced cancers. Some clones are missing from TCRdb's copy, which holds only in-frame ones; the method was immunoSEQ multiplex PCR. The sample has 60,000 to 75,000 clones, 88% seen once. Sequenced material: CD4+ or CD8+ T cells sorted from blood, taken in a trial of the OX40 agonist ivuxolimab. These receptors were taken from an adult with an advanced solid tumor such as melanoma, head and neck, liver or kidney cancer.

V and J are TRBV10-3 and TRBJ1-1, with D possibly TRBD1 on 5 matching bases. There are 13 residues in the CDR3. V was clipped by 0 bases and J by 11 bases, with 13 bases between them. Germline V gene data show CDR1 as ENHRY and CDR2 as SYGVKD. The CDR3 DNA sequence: TGTGCCATCAGTGAGTCCAGGGAAGGGGCCGCTTTCTTT. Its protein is CAISESREGAAFF.

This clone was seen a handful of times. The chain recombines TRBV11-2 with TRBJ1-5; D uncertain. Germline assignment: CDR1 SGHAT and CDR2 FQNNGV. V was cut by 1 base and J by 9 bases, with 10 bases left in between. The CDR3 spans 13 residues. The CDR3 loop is CASSLAEGGPQHF. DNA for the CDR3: TGTGCCAGCAGCTTAGCCGAGGGTGGGCCCCAGCATTTT. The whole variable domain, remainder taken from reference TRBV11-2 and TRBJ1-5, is EAGVAQSPRYKIIEKRQSVAFWCNPISGHATLYWYQQILGQGPKLLIQFQNNGVVDDSQLPKDRFSAERLKGVDSTLKIQPAKLEDSAVYLCASSLAEGGPQHFGDGTRLSIL.

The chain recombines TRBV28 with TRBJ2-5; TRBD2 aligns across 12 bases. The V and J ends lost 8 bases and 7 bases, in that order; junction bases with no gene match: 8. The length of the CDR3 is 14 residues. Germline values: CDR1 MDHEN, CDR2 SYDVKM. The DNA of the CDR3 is TGTGCCAGCCGACTAGCGGGAGACCTGGGGACCCAGTACTTC. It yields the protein CASRLAGDLGTQYF.

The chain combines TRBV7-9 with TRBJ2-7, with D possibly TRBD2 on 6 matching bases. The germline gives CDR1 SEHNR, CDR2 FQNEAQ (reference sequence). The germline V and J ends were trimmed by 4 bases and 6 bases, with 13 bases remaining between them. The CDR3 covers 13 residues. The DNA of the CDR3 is TGTGCCAGCAGCTGGCCGGAGGGGCTCGAGCAGTACTTC. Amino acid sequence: CASSWPEGLEQYF.

CDR3 in amino acids: CASSLAGAGGGNQPQHF. For the CDR3, the DNA is TGTGCCAGCAGCTTAGCGGGAGCAGGAGGGGGGAATCAGCCCCAGCATTTT. The V and J genes are TRBV7-2 and TRBJ1-5, with D perhaps TRBD1 (6 bases). CDR3 size: 17 residues. The germline gives CDR1 SGHTA, CDR2 FQGNSA. V lost 0 bases and J 4 bases, leaving 16 bases between the germline ends.

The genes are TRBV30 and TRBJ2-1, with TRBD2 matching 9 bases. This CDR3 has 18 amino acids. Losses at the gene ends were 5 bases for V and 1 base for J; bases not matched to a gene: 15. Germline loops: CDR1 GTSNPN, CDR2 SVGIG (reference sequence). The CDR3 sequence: CAWRGGRLAGSSYNEQFF. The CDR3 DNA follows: TGTGCCTGGCGTGGGGGGAGGCTAGCGGGGAGTTCCTACAATGAGCAGTTCTTC. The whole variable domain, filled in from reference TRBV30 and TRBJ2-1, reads SQTIHQWPATLVQPVGSPLSLECTVEGTSNPNLYWYRQAAGRGLQLLFYSVGIGQISSEVPQNLSASRPQDRQFILSSKKLLLSDSGFYLCAWRGGRLAGSSYNEQFFGPGTRLTVL.

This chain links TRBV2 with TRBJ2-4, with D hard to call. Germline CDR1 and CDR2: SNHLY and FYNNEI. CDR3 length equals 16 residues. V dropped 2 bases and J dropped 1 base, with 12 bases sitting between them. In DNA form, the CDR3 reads TGTGCCAGCAGTGAATGGATGACCCGCGCCAAAAACATTCAGTACTTC. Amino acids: CASSEWMTRAKNIQYF.

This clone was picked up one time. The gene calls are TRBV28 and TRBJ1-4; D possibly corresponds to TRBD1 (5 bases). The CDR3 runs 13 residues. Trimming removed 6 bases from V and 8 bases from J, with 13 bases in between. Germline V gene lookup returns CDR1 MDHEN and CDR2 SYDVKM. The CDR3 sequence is CASRGQRGEKLFF. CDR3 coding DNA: TGTGCCAGCAGGGGGCAACGTGGCGAAAAACTGTTTTTT.

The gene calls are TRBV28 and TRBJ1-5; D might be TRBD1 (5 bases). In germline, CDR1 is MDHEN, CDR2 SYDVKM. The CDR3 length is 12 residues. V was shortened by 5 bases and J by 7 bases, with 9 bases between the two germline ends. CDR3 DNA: TGTGCCAGCAGTAGGGGAAGGCAGCCCCAGCATTTT. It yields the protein CASSRGRQPQHF. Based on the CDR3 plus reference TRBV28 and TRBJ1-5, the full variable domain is DVKVTQSSRYLVKRTGEKVFLECVQDMDHENMFWYRQDPGLGLRLIYFSYDVKMKEKGDIPEGYSVSREKKERFSLILESASTNQTSMYLCASSRGRQPQHFGDGTRLSIL.

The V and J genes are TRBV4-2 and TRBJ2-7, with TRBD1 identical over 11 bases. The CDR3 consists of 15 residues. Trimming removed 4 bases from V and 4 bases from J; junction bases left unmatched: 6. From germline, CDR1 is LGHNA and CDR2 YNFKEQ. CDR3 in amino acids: CASSPGTGGTYEQYF. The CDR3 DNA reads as TGTGCCAGCAGCCCCGGGACAGGGGGAACGTACGAGCAGTACTTC.

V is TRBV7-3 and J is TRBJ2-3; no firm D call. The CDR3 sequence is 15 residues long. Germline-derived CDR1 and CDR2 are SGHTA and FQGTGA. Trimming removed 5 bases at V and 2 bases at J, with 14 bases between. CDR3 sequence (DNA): TGTGCCAGCAGCCCCAATACCGGAATCACAGATACGCAGTATTTT. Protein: CASSPNTGITDTQYF.

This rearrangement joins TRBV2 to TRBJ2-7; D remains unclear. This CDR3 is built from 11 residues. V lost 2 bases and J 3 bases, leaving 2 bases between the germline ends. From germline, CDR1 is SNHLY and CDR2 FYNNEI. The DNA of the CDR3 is TGTGCCAGCAGTGAATTCTACGAGCAGTACTTC. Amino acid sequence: CASSEFYEQYF. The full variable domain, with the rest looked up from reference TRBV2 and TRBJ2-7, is EPEVTQTPSHQVTQMGQEVILRCVPISNHLYFYWYRQILGQKVEFLVSFYNNEISEKSEIFDDQFSVERPDGSNFTLKIRSTKLEDSAMYFCASSEFYEQYFGPGTRLTVT.

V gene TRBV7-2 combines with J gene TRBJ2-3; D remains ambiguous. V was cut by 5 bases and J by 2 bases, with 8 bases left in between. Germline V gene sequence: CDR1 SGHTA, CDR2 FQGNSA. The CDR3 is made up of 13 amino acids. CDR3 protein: CASSESPTDTQYF. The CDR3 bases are TGTGCCAGCAGCGAATCCCCCACAGATACGCAGTATTTT.

CDR3 nucleotides: TGTGCCAGCAGCTGGGACAGGGGGCTGGATGGCTACACCTTC. Encoded protein: CASSWDRGLDGYTF. V gene TRBV7-2 combines with J gene TRBJ1-2; TRBD1 matches 12 bases. CDR1 is SGHTA and CDR2 is FQGNSA in the germline V gene. The CDR3 length is 14 residues. V dropped 4 bases and J dropped 6; count of bases not matched to a gene: 3.

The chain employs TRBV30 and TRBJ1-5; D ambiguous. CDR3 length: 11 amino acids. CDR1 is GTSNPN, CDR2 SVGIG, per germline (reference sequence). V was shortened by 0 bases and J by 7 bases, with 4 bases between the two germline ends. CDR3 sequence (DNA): TGTGCCTGGAGTGTAGGCCAGCCCCAGCATTTT. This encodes CAWSVGQPQHF.

The CDR3 nucleotides are TGTGCCAGCAGTGAAGGGACTAGCGGGGGGGGAGAGACCCAGTACTTC. It is translated as CASSEGTSGGGETQYF. V usage is TRBV6-1 and J usage is TRBJ2-5; 15 nucleotides line up with TRBD2. Losses at the gene ends were 1 base for V and 4 bases for J; bases not matched to a gene: 1. Germline CDR1 and CDR2: MNHNS and SASEGT. The CDR3 extends over 16 amino acids.

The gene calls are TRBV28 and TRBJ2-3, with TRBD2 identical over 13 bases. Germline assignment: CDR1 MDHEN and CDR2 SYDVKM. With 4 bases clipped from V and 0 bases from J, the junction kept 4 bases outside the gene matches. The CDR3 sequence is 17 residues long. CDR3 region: CASSSQGLAGSTDTQYF. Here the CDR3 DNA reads TGTGCCAGCAGTTCCCAGGGACTAGCGGGGAGCACAGATACGCAGTATTTT.

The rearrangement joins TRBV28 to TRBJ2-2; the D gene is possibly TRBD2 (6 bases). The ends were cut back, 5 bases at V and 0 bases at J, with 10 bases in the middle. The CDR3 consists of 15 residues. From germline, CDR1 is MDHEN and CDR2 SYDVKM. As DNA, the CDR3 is TGTGCCAGCAGTATCGGGAGTCCGAACACCGGGGAGCTGTTTTTT. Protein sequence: CASSIGSPNTGELFF. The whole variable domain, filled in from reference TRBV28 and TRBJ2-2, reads DVKVTQSSRYLVKRTGEKVFLECVQDMDHENMFWYRQDPGLGLRLIYFSYDVKMKEKGDIPEGYSVSREKKERFSLILESASTNQTSMYLCASSIGSPNTGELFFGEGSRLTVL.

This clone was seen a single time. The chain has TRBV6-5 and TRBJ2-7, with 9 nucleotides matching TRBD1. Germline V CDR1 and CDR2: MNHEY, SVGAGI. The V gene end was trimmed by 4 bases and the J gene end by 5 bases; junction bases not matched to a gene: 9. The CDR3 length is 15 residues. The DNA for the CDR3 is TGTGCCAGCAGTTCCCCGGGGGACAGGGAGCACGAGCAGTACTTC. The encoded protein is CASSSPGDREHEQYF.

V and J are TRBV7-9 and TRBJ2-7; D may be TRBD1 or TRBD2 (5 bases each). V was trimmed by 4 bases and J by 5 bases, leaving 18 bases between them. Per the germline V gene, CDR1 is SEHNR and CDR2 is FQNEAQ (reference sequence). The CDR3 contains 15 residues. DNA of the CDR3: TGTGCCAGCAGCTCGGGGATCGAAAGGGGCCACGAGCAGTACTTC. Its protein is CASSSGIERGHEQYF.